This is a list of T cell receptor beta chains from one sample in a study of T-cell reconstitution after alpha-beta-depleted transplantation in children. From the PCR reads, TCRdb called clonotypes with MiXCR, one entry per CDR3 protein. The data hold about 490,000 distinct CDR3 sequences, with roughly a tenth observed a single time. Sequenced here: PBMCs, sampled before TCRalphabeta/CD19-depleted stem cell transplant. Source of these receptors: a child aged 2 to 10 with inherited bone marrow failure, due to receive a stem cell transplant. The conserved cysteine and the conserved F or W are not part of the CDR3 here. Each record gives: V gene, J gene, CDR3 protein.

TRBV5-1	TRBJ2-4	ASSLSGAQNIQY
TRBV19	TRBJ2-1	ASSIFVSYNEQF
TRBV18	TRBJ1-1	ASSPSVLNTEAF
TRBV14	TRBJ2-6	ASSNRDRAGANVLT
TRBV7-1	TRBJ2-7	ASSSASPGQY
TRBV6-2/TRBV6-3	TRBJ2-1	ASRLLTILHNEQF
TRBV12-3/TRBV12-4	TRBJ2-1	ASSPAFRVVNEQF
TRBV20-1	TRBJ2-1	SARERGTSGNNEQF
TRBV27	TRBJ2-7	ASSPGDSIYEQY
TRBV24-1	TRBJ2-2	ATSDLPGAGELF
TRBV9	TRBJ1-2	ASSPRPVGAGAMYGYT
TRBV4-1	TRBJ2-1	ASSHTGGGNNEQF
TRBV20-1	TRBJ2-1	SASRLAGGIYYEQF
TRBV6-2/TRBV6-3	TRBJ2-1	ASSYGPGGAEQF
TRBV7-2	TRBJ2-2	ASSLDLLNTGELF
TRBV20-1	TRBJ2-7	SARGQRWRGSYEQY
TRBV28	TRBJ1-3	ASSPRTGSGNTIY
TRBV7-2	TRBJ2-1	ASSRLASWGNEQF
TRBV18	TRBJ1-2	ASSPPGAGGNYGYT
TRBV23-1	TRBJ2-6	ASSQSEVQGARGANVLT
TRBV20-1	TRBJ2-5	SASSLGFGGETQY
TRBV11-2	TRBJ1-2	ASSPTPGDGYT
TRBV11-2	TRBJ2-7	ASSAPDYYEQY
TRBV5-6	TRBJ2-1	ASSLFRDSYNEQF
TRBV4-3	TRBJ1-2	ASSPRVSYGYT
TRBV3-1	TRBJ2-5	ASSPQNLGIPTGEETQY
TRBV29-1	TRBJ2-1	SVEGTQVIGNEQF
TRBV5-6	TRBJ2-4	ASSPGLAAAKNIQY
TRBV3-1	TRBJ2-3	ASSQWVAGGSTTDTQY
TRBV7-2	TRBJ2-7	ASSSLLDTGSYEQY
TRBV12-3/TRBV12-4	TRBJ1-4	ASSSISGEKLF
TRBV29-1	TRBJ1-1	SVDRGPDEAF
TRBV19	TRBJ2-1	ASSILPGGEQF
TRBV4-2	TRBJ1-5	ASSPGRISNQPQH
TRBV27	TRBJ2-7	ASSLSAYFYEQY
TRBV25-1	TRBJ2-7	ASSALAGVDEQY
TRBV20-1	TRBJ1-1	SASYRGGTEAF
TRBV27	TRBJ2-7	ASSAPGQADGEQY